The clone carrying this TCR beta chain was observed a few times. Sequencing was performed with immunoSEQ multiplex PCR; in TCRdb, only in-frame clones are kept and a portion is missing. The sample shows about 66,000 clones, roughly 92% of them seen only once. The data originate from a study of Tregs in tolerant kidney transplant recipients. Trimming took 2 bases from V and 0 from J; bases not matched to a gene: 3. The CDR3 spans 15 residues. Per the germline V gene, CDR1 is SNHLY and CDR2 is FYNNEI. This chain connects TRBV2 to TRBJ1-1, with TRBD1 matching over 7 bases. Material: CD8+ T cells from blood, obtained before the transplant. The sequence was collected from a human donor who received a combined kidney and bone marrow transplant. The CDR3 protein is CASSESTGMNTEAFF. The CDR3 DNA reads TGTGCCAGCAGTGAATCGACAGGGATGAACACTGAAGCTTTCTTT.